This is a list of T cell receptor beta chains from one sample in a study of cytomegalovirus exposure and HLA in healthy donors. The data were produced by immunoSEQ multiplex PCR, yet TCRdb's version contains in-frame clones alone and is incomplete. The data contain fewer than 70,000 clones, about 70% of them singletons. What was sequenced was PBMCs. The receptors were sampled from a woman in her thirties in good health and CMV-seronegative. CDR3s include the opening cysteine and the closing phenylalanine or tryptophan. Fields, in order: V gene, D gene, clone size, J gene, CDR3 length, CDR3 DNA, CDR3 protein. D genes are given only for firm matches. Clone size is stated in some rows and not others, as once, few, many or a class when expanded.

TRBV25-1,.,.,TRBJ2-5,13,TGTGCCAGCAGTGTTGGACTAGGGGGGACCCAGTACTTC,CASSVGLGGTQYF
TRBV9,.,.,TRBJ1-5,14,TGTGCCTCCAGCCAGACAGTTAGCAATCAGCCCCAGCATTTT,CASSQTVSNQPQHF
TRBV5-1,TRBD1,.,TRBJ2-7,15,TGCGCCAGCAGCAAGGGGTGGGGACAGATCTACGAGCAGTACTTC,CASSKGWGQIYEQYF
TRBV6-1,.,.,TRBJ1-2,11,TGTGCCAGCGGGGCAGCCTGGGACTACACCTTC,CASGAAWDYTF
TRBV4-1,.,.,TRBJ1-2,12,TGCGCCAGCAGCCAAGATGACAGGGGCTACACCTTC,CASSQDDRGYTF
TRBV7-9,TRBD2,.,TRBJ2-1,16,TGTGCCAGCAGCTCGGGAGGCCAGCGGGGGGGCAATGAGCAGTTCTTC,CASSSGGQRGGNEQFF
TRBV29-1,.,few,TRBJ2-7,11,TGCAGCGTTGAGGGGGCGTACGAGCAGTACTTC,CSVEGAYEQYF
TRBV6-1,.,.,TRBJ1-1,14,TGTGCCAGCAGTGATCCACAGGGGAACACTGAAGCTTTCTTT,CASSDPQGNTEAFF
TRBV30,.,.,TRBJ1-6,14,TGTGCCTGGAGCCGGGGGGCGGGAAATTCACCCCTCCACTTT,CAWSRGAGNSPLHF
TRBV6-5,.,few,TRBJ1-3,14,TGTGCCAGCACGACGGGGGGAGCCGGAAACACCATATATTTT,CASTTGGAGNTIYF
TRBV7-3,.,.,TRBJ2-5,13,TGTGCCAGCAGCCGCGGACAGCAAGAGACCCAGTACTTC,CASSRGQQETQYF
TRBV7-9,.,.,TRBJ1-1,14,TGTGCCAGCAGCTCCTTAGGGGCGAACACTGAAGCTTTCTTT,CASSSLGANTEAFF
TRBV7-3,.,once,TRBJ1-2,13,TGTGCCAGCAGCTTAAATTCGGGAGTTGGCTACACCTTC,CASSLNSGVGYTF
TRBV19,TRBD2,.,TRBJ2-3,16,TGTGCCAGTAGTATCCTAGCGGGGGTTAGCACAGATACGCAGTATTTT,CASSILAGVSTDTQYF
TRBV11-2,.,.,TRBJ2-7,13,TGTGCCAGCAGCGCGATGCAGGGAGGTGAGCAGTACTTC,CASSAMQGGEQYF
TRBV9,TRBD1,.,TRBJ1-2,15,TGTGCCAGCAGCGTAGTAGAGGGACAGGGGGACGGCTACACCTTC,CASSVVEGQGDGYTF
TRBV11-2,.,.,TRBJ1-1,13,TGTGCCAGCAGCCCCCGTACGAGGGCTGAAGCTTTCTTT,CASSPRTRAEAFF
TRBV14,TRBD1,.,TRBJ1-2,14,TGTGCCAGCAGCCTCCGGGACAGACCCTATGGCTACACCTTC,CASSLRDRPYGYTF
TRBV7-2,.,.,TRBJ1-5,14,TGTGCCAGCAGCTCAGACAGGAGCAATCAGCCCCAGCATTTT,CASSSDRSNQPQHF
TRBV30,TRBD1,.,TRBJ1-4,14,TGTGCCTGGAGGACAGGGGCCCTTAATGAAAAACTGTTTTTT,CAWRTGALNEKLFF